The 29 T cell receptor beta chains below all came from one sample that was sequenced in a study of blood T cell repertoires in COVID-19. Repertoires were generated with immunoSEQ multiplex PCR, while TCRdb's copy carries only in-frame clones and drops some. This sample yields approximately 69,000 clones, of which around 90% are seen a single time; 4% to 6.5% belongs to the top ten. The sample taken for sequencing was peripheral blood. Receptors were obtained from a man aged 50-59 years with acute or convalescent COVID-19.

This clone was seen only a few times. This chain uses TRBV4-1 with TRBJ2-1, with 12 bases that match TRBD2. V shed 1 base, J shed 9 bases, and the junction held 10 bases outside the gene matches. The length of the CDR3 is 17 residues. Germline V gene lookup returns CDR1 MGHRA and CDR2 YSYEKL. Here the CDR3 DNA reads TGCGCCAGCAGCCAAGGACCCCTAGCGGGAGGGGGCGGTGAGCAGTTCTTC. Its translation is CASSQGPLAGGGGEQFF.

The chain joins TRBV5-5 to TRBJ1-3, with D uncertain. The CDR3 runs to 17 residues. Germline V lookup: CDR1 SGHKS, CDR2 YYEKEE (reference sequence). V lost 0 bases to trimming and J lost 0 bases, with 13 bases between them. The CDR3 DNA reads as TGTGCCAGCAGCTTGGAACGTCCCCTCTACTCTGGAAACACCATATATTTT. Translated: CASSLERPLYSGNTIYF. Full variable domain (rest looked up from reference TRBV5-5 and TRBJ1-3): DAGVTQSPTHLIKTRGQQVTLRCSPISGHKSVSWYQQVLGQGPQFIFQYYEKEERGRGNFPDRFSARQFPNYSSELNVNALLLGDSALYLCASSLERPLYSGNTIYFGEGSWLTVV.

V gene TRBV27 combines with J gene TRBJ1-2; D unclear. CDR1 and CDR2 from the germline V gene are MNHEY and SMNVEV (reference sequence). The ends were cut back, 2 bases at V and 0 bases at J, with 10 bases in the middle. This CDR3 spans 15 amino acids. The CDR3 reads CASSLAQTPNYGYTF. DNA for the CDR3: TGTGCCAGCAGTTTAGCTCAGACACCTAACTATGGCTACACCTTC.

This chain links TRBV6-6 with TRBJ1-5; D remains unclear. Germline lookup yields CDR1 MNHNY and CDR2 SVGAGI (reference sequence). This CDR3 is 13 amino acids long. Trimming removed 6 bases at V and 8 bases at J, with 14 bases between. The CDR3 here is CASSIDQVEPQHF. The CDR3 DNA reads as TGTGCCAGCAGCATCGACCAGGTAGAGCCCCAGCATTTT.

The CDR3 DNA follows: TGCAGCGTCCCTCGACAGGGCCAAGAGACCCAGTACTTC. It encodes CSVPRQGQETQYF. This sequence joins TRBV29-1 and TRBJ2-5; 7 bases are shared with TRBD1. J lost 1 base, V lost 6 bases, and 5 bases had no gene match. This CDR3 is built from 13 residues. Germline lookup yields CDR1 SQVTM and CDR2 ANQGSEA.

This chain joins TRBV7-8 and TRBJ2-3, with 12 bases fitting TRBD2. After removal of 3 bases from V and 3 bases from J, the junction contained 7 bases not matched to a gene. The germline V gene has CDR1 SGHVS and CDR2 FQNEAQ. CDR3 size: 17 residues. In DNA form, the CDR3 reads TGTGCCAGCAGCTTGGGACTAGCGGGTTTCGGAACAGATACGCAGTATTTT. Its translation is CASSLGLAGFGTDTQYF.

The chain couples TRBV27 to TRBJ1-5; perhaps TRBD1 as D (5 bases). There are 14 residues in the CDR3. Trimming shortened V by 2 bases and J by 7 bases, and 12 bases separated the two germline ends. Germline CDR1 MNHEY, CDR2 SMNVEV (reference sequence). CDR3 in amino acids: CASSLQGQKQPQHF. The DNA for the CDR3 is TGTGCCAGCAGTTTACAGGGCCAAAAACAGCCCCAGCATTTT.

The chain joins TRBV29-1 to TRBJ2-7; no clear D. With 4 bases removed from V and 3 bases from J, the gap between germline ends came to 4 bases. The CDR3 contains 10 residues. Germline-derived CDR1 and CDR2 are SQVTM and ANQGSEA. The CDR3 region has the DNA TGCAGCGTTGGACTCTACGAGCAGTACTTC. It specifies CSVGLYEQYF.

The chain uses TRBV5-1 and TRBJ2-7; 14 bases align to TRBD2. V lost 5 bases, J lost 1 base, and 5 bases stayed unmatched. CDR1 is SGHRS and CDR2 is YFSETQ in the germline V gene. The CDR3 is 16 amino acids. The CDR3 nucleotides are TGCGCCAGCAGACCCGGGACTAGCGGGAGATCCTACGAGCAGTACTTC. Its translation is CASRPGTSGRSYEQYF. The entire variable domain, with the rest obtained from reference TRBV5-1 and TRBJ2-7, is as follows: KAGVTQTPRYLIKTRGQQVTLSCSPISGHRSVSWYQQTPGQGLQFLFEYFSETQRNKGNFPGRFSGRQFSNSRSEMNVSTLELGDSALYLCASRPGTSGRSYEQYFGPGTRLTVT.

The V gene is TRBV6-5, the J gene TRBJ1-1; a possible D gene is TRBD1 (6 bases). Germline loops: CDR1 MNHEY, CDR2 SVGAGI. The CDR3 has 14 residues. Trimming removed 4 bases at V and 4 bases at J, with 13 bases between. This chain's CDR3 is CASSSQQGTTEAFF. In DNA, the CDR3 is TGTGCCAGCAGTTCCCAACAGGGAACCACTGAAGCTTTCTTT.

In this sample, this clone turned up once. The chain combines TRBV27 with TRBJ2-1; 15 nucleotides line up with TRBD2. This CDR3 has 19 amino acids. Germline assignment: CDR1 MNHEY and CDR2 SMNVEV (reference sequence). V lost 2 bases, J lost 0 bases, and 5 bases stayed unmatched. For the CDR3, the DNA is TGTGCCAGCAGTTTACAGGGACTAGCGGGAGGAAGCTCCTACAATGAGCAGTTCTTC. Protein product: CASSLQGLAGGSSYNEQFF.

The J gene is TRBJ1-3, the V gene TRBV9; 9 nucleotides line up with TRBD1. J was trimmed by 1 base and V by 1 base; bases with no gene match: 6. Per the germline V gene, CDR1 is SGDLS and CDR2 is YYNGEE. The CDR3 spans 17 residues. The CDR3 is CASSVLDRGLSGNTIYF. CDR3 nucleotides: TGTGCCAGCAGCGTATTGGACAGGGGATTGTCTGGAAACACCATATATTTT.

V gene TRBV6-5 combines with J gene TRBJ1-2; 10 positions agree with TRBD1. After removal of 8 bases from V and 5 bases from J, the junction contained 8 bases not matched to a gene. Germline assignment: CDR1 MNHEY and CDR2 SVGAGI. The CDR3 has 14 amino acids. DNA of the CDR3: TGTGCCAGCCACGGGACAGGGGCTGGGTATGGCTACACCTTC. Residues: CASHGTGAGYGYTF.

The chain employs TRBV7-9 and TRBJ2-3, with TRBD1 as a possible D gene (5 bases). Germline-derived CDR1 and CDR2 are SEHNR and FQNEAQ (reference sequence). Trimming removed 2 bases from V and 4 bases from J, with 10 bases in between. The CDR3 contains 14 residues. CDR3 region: CASSLLDSSDTQYF. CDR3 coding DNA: TGTGCCAGCAGCTTACTTGACAGCTCAGATACGCAGTATTTT.

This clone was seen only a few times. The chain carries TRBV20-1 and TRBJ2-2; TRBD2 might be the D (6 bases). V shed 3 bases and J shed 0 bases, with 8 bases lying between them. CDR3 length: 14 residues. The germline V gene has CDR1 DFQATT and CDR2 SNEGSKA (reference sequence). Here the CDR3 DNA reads TGCAGTGCTAGTGCGGGGACGAACACCGGGGAGCTGTTTTTT. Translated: CSASAGTNTGELFF.

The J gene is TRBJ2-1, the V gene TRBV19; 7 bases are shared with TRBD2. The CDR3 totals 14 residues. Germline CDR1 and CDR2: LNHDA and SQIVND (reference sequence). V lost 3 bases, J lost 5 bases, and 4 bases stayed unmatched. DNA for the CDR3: TGTGCCAGTAGTATCGGGGAGGGCCACAATGAGCAGTTCTTC. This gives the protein CASSIGEGHNEQFF.

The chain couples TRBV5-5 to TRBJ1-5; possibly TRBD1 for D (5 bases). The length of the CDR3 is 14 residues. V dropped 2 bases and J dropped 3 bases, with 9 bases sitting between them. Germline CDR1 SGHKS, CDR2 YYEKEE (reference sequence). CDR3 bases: TGTGCCAGCAGCTTCGCCAGGGACAATCAGCCCCAGCATTTT. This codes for CASSFARDNQPQHF.

CDR3 coding DNA: TGCGCCAGCAGCTTGGCGCAAGAGACCCAGTACTTC. Translation gives CASSLAQETQYF. The rearrangement joins TRBV5-1 to TRBJ2-5; D unclear. The V end lost 0 bases, the J end lost 2 bases, and 2 bases lay between the germline ends. The CDR3 is 12 amino acids. The germline V gene has CDR1 SGHRS and CDR2 YFSETQ.

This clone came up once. This CDR3 reads CATPGTSGRPMSSYEQYF. The CDR3 DNA reads TGTGCCACCCCCGGGACTAGCGGGAGGCCAATGAGCTCCTACGAGCAGTACTTC. This rearrangement joins TRBV10-3 to TRBJ2-7; 15 positions match TRBD2. This CDR3 has 18 amino acids. Germline CDR1 is ENHRY and CDR2 is SYGVKD. Unmatched junction bases numbered 13, after V lost 10 bases and J lost 0 bases.

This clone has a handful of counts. This chain's CDR3 is CATSDSGQNTEAFF. The CDR3 nucleotides are TGTGCCACCAGTGATTCGGGACAGAACACTGAAGCTTTCTTT. J is TRBJ1-1 and V is TRBV24-1; tentative D call: TRBD1 (6 bases). Trimming cost V 2 bases and J 1 base, with 7 bases left between them. Germline loops: CDR1 KGHDR, CDR2 SFDVKD. The CDR3 totals 14 residues.

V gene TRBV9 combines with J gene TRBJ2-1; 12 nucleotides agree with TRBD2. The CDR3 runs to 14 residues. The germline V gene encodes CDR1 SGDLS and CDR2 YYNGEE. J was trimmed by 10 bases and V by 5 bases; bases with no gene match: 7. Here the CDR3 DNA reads TGTGCCAGCAGTTCGACTAGCGGGAGTGGGGAGCAGTTCTTC. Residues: CASSSTSGSGEQFF.

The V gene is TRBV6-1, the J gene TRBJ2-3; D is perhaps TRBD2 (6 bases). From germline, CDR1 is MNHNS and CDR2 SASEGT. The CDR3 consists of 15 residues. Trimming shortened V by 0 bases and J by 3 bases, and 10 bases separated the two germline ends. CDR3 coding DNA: TGTGCCAGCAGTGAAGCGCGGGGAGTAACAGATACGCAGTATTTT. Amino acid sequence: CASSEARGVTDTQYF.

The CDR3 sequence is CASSETGSADTQYF. CDR3 nucleotide sequence: TGCGCCAGCAGTGAGACCGGGAGTGCAGATACGCAGTATTTT. This chain links TRBV10-2 with TRBJ2-3, with a weak D call TRBD2 (6 bases). The V end lost 2 bases, the J end lost 4 bases, and 10 bases lay between the germline ends. CDR3 length: 14 residues. Germline V lookup: CDR1 WSHSY, CDR2 SAAADI.

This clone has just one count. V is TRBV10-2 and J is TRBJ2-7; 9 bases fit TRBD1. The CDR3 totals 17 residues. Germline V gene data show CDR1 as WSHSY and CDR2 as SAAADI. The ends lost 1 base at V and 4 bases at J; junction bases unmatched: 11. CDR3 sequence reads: CASSEFNLGTGRYEQYF. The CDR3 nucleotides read TGCGCCAGCAGTGAGTTCAATCTCGGGACAGGGAGGTACGAGCAGTACTTC.

The CDR3 sequence: CASSRDLGQGSYEQYF. DNA of the CDR3: TGTGCCAGCAGCCGAGATTTGGGACAGGGGTCCTACGAGCAGTACTTC. V and J are TRBV11-3 and TRBJ2-7, with 10 bases that match TRBD1. The V gene end was trimmed by 5 bases and the J gene end by 1 base; junction bases not matched to a gene: 8. The germline CDR1 and CDR2 sequences are SGHNT and YENEEA. The CDR3 consists of 16 residues.

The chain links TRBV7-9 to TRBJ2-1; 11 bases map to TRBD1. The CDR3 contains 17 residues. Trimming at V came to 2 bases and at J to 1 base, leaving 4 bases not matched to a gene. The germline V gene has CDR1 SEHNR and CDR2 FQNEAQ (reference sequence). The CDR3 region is CASSLRTGGASYNEQFF. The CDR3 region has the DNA TGTGCCAGCAGCTTACGGACAGGGGGCGCTTCCTACAATGAGCAGTTCTTC.

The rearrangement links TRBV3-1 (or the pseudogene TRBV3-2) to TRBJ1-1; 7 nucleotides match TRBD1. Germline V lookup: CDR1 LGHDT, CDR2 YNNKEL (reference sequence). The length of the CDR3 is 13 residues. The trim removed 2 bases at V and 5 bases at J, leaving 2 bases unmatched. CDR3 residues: CASSQNRGTEAFF. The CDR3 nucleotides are TGTGCCAGCAGCCAAAACAGGGGTACTGAAGCTTTCTTT.

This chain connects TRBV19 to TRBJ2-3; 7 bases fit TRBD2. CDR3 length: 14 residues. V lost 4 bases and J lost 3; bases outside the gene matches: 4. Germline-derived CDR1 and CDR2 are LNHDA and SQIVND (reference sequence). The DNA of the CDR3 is TGTGCCAGTAGTAGTGGGCGGGAGACAGATACGCAGTATTTT. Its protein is CASSSGRETDTQYF.

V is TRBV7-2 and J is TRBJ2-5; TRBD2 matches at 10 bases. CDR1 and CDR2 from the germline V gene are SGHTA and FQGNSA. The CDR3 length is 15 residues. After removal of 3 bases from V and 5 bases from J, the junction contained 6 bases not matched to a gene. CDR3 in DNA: TGTGCCAGCAGCTTCGCGGGACTAGCGACGGAGACCCAGTACTTC. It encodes CASSFAGLATETQYF.